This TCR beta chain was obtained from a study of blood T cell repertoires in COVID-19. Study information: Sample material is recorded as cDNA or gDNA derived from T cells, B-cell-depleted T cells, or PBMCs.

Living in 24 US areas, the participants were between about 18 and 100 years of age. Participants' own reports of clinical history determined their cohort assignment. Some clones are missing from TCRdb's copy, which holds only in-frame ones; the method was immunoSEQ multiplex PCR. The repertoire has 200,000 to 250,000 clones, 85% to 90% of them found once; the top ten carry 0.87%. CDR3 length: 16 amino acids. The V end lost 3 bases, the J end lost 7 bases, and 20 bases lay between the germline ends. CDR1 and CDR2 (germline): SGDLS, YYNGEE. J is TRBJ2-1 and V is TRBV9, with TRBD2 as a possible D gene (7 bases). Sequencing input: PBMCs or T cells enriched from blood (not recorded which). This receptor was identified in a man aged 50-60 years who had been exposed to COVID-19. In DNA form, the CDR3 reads TGTGCCAGCAGCGGCGAGCCGGGGGGCCTAGTGAATGAGCAGTTCTTC. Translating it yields CASSGEPGGLVNEQFF.